This T cell receptor (beta chain) originates from a study of T cell repertoires in cytomegalovirus infection. Background on the study: Both a matching HLA type and CMV infection were indicated by public TCR beta signatures.

Whole-study results and caveats: Frequencies of public TCR beta families were cumulated, and this identified carriers of CMV plus the relevant HLA.

This clonotype was counted a few times. No antigen is known for it. One entry per CDR3 protein, called by TCRdb with MiXCR from the reads. The sample carries some 700,000 distinct CDR3 sequences, 35% recorded once. V lost 0 bases to trimming and J lost 4 bases; unmatched junction nucleotides: 10. There are 17 residues in the CDR3. CDR1 is SGHTA, CDR2 FQGNSA, per germline. The sequence was obtained from a human donor in good health (CMV status not recorded). Some clones in this sample may be carry-over from other donors' samples. The material sequenced was PBMCs. The chain recombines TRBV7-2 with TRBJ2-3, with 7 bases fitting TRBD2. CDR3 residues: CASSLAAGAGRPDTQYF. DNA of the CDR3: TGTGCCAGCAGCTTAGCGGCGGGAGCGGGTAGGCCAGATACGCAGTATTTT.